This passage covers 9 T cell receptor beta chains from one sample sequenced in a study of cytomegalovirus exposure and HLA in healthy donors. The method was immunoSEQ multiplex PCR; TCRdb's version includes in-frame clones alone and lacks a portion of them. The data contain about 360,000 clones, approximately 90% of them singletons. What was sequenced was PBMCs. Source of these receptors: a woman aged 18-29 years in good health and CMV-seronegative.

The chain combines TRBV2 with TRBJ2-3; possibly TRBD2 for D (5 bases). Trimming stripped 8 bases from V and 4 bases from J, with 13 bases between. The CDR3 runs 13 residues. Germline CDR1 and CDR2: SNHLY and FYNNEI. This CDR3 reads CASFRERADTQYF. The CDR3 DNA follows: TGTGCCAGCTTCCGAGAGAGGGCAGATACGCAGTATTTT.

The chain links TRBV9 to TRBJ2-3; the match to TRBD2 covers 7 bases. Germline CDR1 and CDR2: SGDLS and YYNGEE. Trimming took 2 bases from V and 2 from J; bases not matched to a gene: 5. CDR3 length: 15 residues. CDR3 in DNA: TGTGCCAGCAGCGTTAGCGGGCCTATCACAGATACGCAGTATTTT. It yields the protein CASSVSGPITDTQYF.

CDR3 loop: CASSDETSDEQYF. DNA of the CDR3: TGTGCCAGCAGCGACGAGACTAGTGACGAGCAGTACTTC. This chain uses TRBV9 with TRBJ2-7; possibly TRBD2 for D (6 bases). This CDR3 spans 13 amino acids. Germline V lookup: CDR1 SGDLS, CDR2 YYNGEE. The V end was cut by 3 bases, the J end by 5 bases, with 12 bases between.

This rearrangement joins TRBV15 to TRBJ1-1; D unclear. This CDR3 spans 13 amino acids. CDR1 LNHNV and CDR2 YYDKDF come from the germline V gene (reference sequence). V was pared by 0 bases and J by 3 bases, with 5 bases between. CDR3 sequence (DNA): TGTGCCACCAGCAGAGATCTCCACACTGAAGCTTTCTTT. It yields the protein CATSRDLHTEAFF. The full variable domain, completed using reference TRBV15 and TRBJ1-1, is DAMVIQNPRYQVTQFGKPVTLSCSQTLNHNVMYWYQQKSSQAPKLLFHYYDKDFNNEADTPDNFQSRRPNTSFCFLDIRSPGLGDTAMYLCATSRDLHTEAFFGQGTRLTVV.

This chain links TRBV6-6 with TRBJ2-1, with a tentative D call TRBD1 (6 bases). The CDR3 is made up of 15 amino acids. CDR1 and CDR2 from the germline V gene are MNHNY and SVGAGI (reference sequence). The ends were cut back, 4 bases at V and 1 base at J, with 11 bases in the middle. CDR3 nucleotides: TGTGCCAGCAGTTCACAGGGAGTATCCTACAATGAGCAGTTCTTC. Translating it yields CASSSQGVSYNEQFF.

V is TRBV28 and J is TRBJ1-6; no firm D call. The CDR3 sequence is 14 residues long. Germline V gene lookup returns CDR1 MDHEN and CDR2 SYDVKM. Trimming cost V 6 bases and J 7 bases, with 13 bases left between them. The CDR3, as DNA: TGTGCCAGCAGGTTCGTCGGCGGAAATTCACCCCTCCACTTT. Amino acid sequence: CASRFVGGNSPLHF.

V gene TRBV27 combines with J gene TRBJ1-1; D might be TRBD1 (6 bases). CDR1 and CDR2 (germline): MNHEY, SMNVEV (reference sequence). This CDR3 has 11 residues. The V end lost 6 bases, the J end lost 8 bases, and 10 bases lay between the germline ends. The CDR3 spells CASSLGTEAFF. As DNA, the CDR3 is TGTGCCAGCAGCCTCGGGACAGAAGCTTTCTTT.

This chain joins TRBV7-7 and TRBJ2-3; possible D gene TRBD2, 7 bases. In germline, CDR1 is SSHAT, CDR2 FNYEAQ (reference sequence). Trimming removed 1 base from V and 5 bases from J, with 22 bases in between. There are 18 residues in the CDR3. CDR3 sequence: CASSLGTTGGGSGDTQYF. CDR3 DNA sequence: TGTGCCAGCAGCTTAGGGACCACCGGCGGGGGCTCCGGAGATACGCAGTATTTT.

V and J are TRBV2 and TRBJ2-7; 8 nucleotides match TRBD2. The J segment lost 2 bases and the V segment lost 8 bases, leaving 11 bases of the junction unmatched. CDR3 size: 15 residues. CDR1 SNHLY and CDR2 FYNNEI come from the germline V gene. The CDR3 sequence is CASGDPGLGAYEQYF. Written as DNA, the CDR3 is TGTGCCAGCGGCGACCCGGGACTAGGTGCCTACGAGCAGTACTTC. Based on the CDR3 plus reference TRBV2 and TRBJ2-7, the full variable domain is EPEVTQTPSHQVTQMGQEVILRCVPISNHLYFYWYRQILGQKVEFLVSFYNNEISEKSEIFDDQFSVERPDGSNFTLKIRSTKLEDSAMYFCASGDPGLGAYEQYFGPGTRLTVT.